What follows are 26 T cell receptor beta chains derived from one specimen sequenced in a study of early T cells in non-severe SARS-CoV-2 infection. TCRdb passed the 5' RACE reads through MiXCR, listing each CDR3 protein once. The sample has 55,000 to 70,000 distinct CDR3 sequences; roughly 4.8% are singletons. Sequenced here: whole blood, sampled at baseline. These receptors were obtained from an adult who was a healthcare worker with PCR-confirmed SARS-CoV-2 infection or an uninfected control (not recorded which). The donor label of this sample is uncertain.

The J gene is TRBJ2-3, the V gene TRBV6-2 or TRBV6-3; maybe TRBD2 (6 bases). The V gene's germline CDR1 is MNHEY and CDR2 SVGEGT. V was shortened by 2 bases and J by 2 bases, with 8 bases between the two germline ends. The CDR3 contains 14 residues. CDR3 residues: CASSYAGSTDTQYF. The CDR3 coding sequence is TGTGCCAGCAGTTACGCGGGGTCCACAGATACGCAGTATTTT.

This clonotype was detected many times. This chain connects TRBV18 to TRBJ1-2; 8 positions match TRBD1. The CDR3 length is 15 residues. Trimming took 3 bases from V and 2 from J; bases not matched to a gene: 5. The V gene's germline CDR1 is KGHSH and CDR2 LQKENI. The CDR3 DNA sequence: TGTGCCAGCTCACCCTTGGACAGGGCGAACTATGGCTACACCTTC. It translates to CASSPLDRANYGYTF.

The chain carries TRBV4-2 and TRBJ2-7; D might be TRBD1 (5 bases). The germline CDR1 and CDR2 sequences are LGHNA and YNFKEQ. Trimming stripped 3 bases from V and 2 bases from J, with 11 bases between. The length of the CDR3 is 14 residues. DNA for the CDR3: TGTGCCAGCAGCCAGGCGTTGGGGCCCTACGAGCAGTACTTC. Translating it yields CASSQALGPYEQYF.

Many counts were recorded for this clonotype. The chain employs TRBV6-1 and TRBJ1-6; D is undetermined. Germline values: CDR1 MNHNS, CDR2 SASEGT. There are 12 residues in the CDR3. Trimming removed 0 bases from V and 7 bases from J, with 1 base in between. In nucleotides, the CDR3 is TGTGCCAGCAGTGAAGCAAATTCACCCCTCCACTTT. This translates into CASSEANSPLHF.

The V call is TRBV6-6, the J call TRBJ1-1; weak D call: TRBD1 (5 bases). The V gene's germline CDR1 is MNHNY and CDR2 SVGAGI (reference sequence). The V end lost 3 bases, the J end lost 8 bases, and 16 bases lay between the germline ends. This CDR3 has 14 amino acids. CDR3 region: CASSYTGEWNEAFF. CDR3 DNA: TGTGCCAGCAGTTATACAGGAGAGTGGAACGAAGCTTTCTTT.

This clonotype came up a few times. The chain has TRBV20-1 and TRBJ1-2; D perhaps matches TRBD1 (6 bases). The ends were cut back, 4 bases at V and 4 bases at J, with 10 bases in the middle. CDR1 DFQATT and CDR2 SNEGSKA come from the germline V gene (reference sequence). The CDR3 extends over 12 amino acids. The CDR3 DNA reads TGCAGTGCTAAAGGACAGAGCTATGGCTACACCTTC. Its translation: CSAKGQSYGYTF.

This clonotype was detected a few times. This chain joins TRBV4-1 and TRBJ2-3, with D hard to call. V gave up 4 bases and J gave up 3 bases, with 5 bases separating them. This CDR3 spans 12 amino acids. Germline V gives CDR1 MGHRA, CDR2 YSYEKL. CDR3 amino acids: CASSRPTDTQYF. DNA of the CDR3: TGCGCCAGCAGCCGGCCTACAGATACGCAGTATTTT.

The chain links TRBV29-1 to TRBJ2-5; TRBD2 might be the D (6 bases). Per germline, CDR1 SQVTM and CDR2 ANQGSEA. Trimming stripped 1 base from V and 3 bases from J, with 9 bases between. The CDR3 totals 13 residues. The CDR3 DNA sequence: TGCAGCGTTGAAGCTAGCGAGGAAGAGACCCAGTACTTC. Encoded protein: CSVEASEEETQYF.

This clonotype appeared many times. This chain uses TRBV19 with TRBJ2-7; 11 bases line up with TRBD2. V shed 2 bases, J shed 6 bases, and the junction held 9 bases outside the gene matches. The CDR3 consists of 16 residues. Germline assignment: CDR1 LNHDA and CDR2 SQIVND (reference sequence). The CDR3 coding sequence is TGTGCCAGTAGTATATCCCCAACGACTAGCGGGGCCGAGCAGTACTTC. As protein: CASSISPTTSGAEQYF.

At least ten counts were recorded for this clonotype. This chain connects TRBV20-1 to TRBJ2-1; TRBD2 matches 14 bases. V dropped 6 bases and J dropped 7; count of bases not matched to a gene: 5. The CDR3 runs to 14 residues. From germline, CDR1 is DFQATT and CDR2 SNEGSKA (reference sequence). The CDR3 coding sequence is TGCAGTGCCTCGACTAGCGGGGGGGCTAATGAGCAGTTCTTC. This encodes CSASTSGGANEQFF.

This clonotype was seen at least ten times. The gene calls are TRBV29-1 and TRBJ2-5; D call uncertain. CDR3 length: 13 residues. Trimming shortened V by 7 bases and J by 5 bases, and 17 bases separated the two germline ends. In germline, CDR1 is SQVTM, CDR2 ANQGSEA. CDR3 nucleotide sequence: TGCAGCGCCAATCAGGCCCTCCATGAGACCCAGTACTTC. It is translated as CSANQALHETQYF.

This clonotype was counted at least ten times. CDR3 loop: CASSPRTGYYEQYF. The CDR3 nucleotides are TGTGCCAGCAGTCCCCGGACAGGGTACTACGAGCAGTACTTC. The V call is TRBV25-1, the J call TRBJ2-7; 8 positions match TRBD1. Germline V CDR1 and CDR2: MGHDK, SYGVNS. With 5 bases clipped from V and 3 bases from J, the junction kept 6 bases outside the gene matches. The CDR3 loop spans 14 amino acids.

In its sample, this clonotype was seen a few times. The chain has TRBV9 and TRBJ2-3; D ambiguous. This CDR3 contains 15 residues. V lost 0 bases and J lost 8, with 16 bases in between. The V gene's germline CDR1 is SGDLS and CDR2 YYNGEE. The CDR3 is CASSVGGGYTGTQYF. As DNA, the CDR3 is TGTGCCAGCAGCGTAGGTGGCGGATACACGGGTACGCAGTATTTT.

This clonotype appeared many times. The chain has TRBV10-3 and TRBJ1-2; maybe TRBD1 (6 bases). V was cut by 8 bases and J by 8 bases, with 15 bases left in between. Germline assignment: CDR1 ENHRY and CDR2 SYGVKD. The CDR3 has 12 residues. The CDR3 nucleotides read TGTGCCATCCCCGGAAGGGGGGGCGGCTACACCTTC. Protein: CAIPGRGGGYTF.

This clonotype has ten or more counts. This chain uses TRBV6-4 with TRBJ1-1, with a weak D call TRBD1 (6 bases). Germline V CDR1 and CDR2: MRHNA, SNTAGT. Trimming left V 6 bases short and J 0 bases short, with 8 bases between. The CDR3 covers 13 residues. The CDR3 is CASSGQMNTEAFF. The CDR3 region has the DNA TGTGCCAGCAGCGGACAGATGAACACTGAAGCTTTCTTT.

This clonotype was seen ten or more times. The rearrangement joins TRBV29-1 to TRBJ2-7, with 9 bases lining up with TRBD1. The CDR3 is 14 residues long. V lost 3 bases and J lost 2; bases outside the gene matches: 5. Germline V CDR1 and CDR2: SQVTM, ANQGSEA. The CDR3 nucleotides read TGCAGCGTTGAGTGGACAGGGGACCCCTACGAGCAGTACTTC. Translated, it gives CSVEWTGDPYEQYF.

This clonotype occurred many times. The chain couples TRBV7-2 to TRBJ2-5; 13 positions match TRBD2. The junction had 8 bases not matched to a gene; V was cut back by 3 bases and J by 10 bases. The CDR3 covers 15 residues. Per the germline V gene, CDR1 is SGHTA and CDR2 is FQGNSA. The CDR3 nucleotides read TGTGCCAGCAGCTTGGGACTAGCGGGGACTGGGGGCCAGTACTTC. Translation gives CASSLGLAGTGGQYF.

Here the CDR3 reads CSARVGPDTQYF. CDR3 bases: TGCAGTGCTAGAGTGGGACCAGATACGCAGTATTTT. The chain links TRBV20-1 to TRBJ2-3; either TRBD1 or TRBD2 may supply D (5 bases each). Between the trimmed V and J ends, which lost 1 base and 4 bases, there was a span of 6 bases. The CDR3 covers 12 residues. Germline V gene data show CDR1 as DFQATT and CDR2 as SNEGSKA (reference sequence).

The chain carries TRBV25-1 and TRBJ1-2; 7 bases match TRBD1. Germline V CDR1 and CDR2: MGHDK, SYGVNS. The CDR3 has 17 residues. V lost 2 bases, J lost 6 bases, and 15 bases stayed unmatched. The CDR3 nucleotides are TGTGCCAGCAGTGAACGGGGGAGGGGGCGCAGCGATGATGGCTACACCTTC. Protein: CASSERGRGRSDDGYTF.

This clonotype has at least ten counts. V is TRBV6-5 and J is TRBJ2-3; 10 nucleotides agree with TRBD2. This CDR3 is 15 amino acids long. CDR1 is MNHEY, CDR2 SVGAGI, per germline. After removal of 6 bases from V and 4 bases from J, the junction contained 7 bases not matched to a gene. The CDR3 loop reads CASSPTSGAPDTQYF. In DNA, the CDR3 is TGTGCCAGCAGCCCTACTAGCGGGGCCCCAGATACGCAGTATTTT.

This clonotype has a handful of counts. The chain carries TRBV6-5 and TRBJ2-5; 10 nucleotides line up with TRBD2. Germline trimming cut 6 bases from V and 1 base from J; bases unmatched to any gene: 5. Germline assignment: CDR1 MNHEY and CDR2 SVGAGI. The CDR3 length is 15 residues. The CDR3 loop is CASRRTSGPQETQYF. The DNA for the CDR3 is TGTGCCAGCAGACGGACTAGCGGACCCCAAGAGACCCAGTACTTC.

This clonotype came up many times. V and J are TRBV10-3 and TRBJ1-1; 10 nucleotides align to TRBD1. J gave up 3 bases and V 8 bases, and 6 bases lay outside the gene matches. Per the germline V gene, CDR1 is ENHRY and CDR2 is SYGVKD. The CDR3 covers 14 residues. For the CDR3, the DNA is TGTGCCATCCGGGGGGGACAGGGGTACACTGAAGCTTTCTTT. Its translation: CAIRGGQGYTEAFF.

The table lists this clonotype with many counts. This rearrangement joins TRBV5-1 to TRBJ1-5; D might be TRBD1 (6 bases). Per germline, CDR1 SGHRS and CDR2 YFSETQ. The V gene lost 4 bases and the J gene lost 2 bases, with 13 bases spanning the gap. This CDR3 is built from 15 residues. CDR3 amino acids: CASSAAGEGNQPQHF. CDR3 DNA: TGCGCCAGCAGCGCTGCAGGGGAGGGCAATCAGCCCCAGCATTTT.

This chain uses TRBV30 with TRBJ1-5; D gene uncertain. This CDR3 is 12 amino acids long. Germline V gives CDR1 GTSNPN, CDR2 SVGIG (reference sequence). The V end was cut by 3 bases, the J end by 6 bases, with 9 bases between. This CDR3 reads CAWRPSGQPQHF. The CDR3, as DNA: TGTGCCTGGAGGCCGTCGGGTCAGCCCCAGCATTTT.

This clonotype was recorded at least ten times. The rearrangement joins TRBV12-5 to TRBJ2-5, with D perhaps matching TRBD1 (6 bases). The V and J ends lost 6 bases and 2 bases respectively, with 10 bases between them. Germline CDR1 LGHNT, CDR2 FRNRAP. This CDR3 contains 13 residues. In nucleotides, the CDR3 is TGTGCTAGTGGCCGGGACACACAAGAGACCCAGTACTTC. Translation gives CASGRDTQETQYF.

This clonotype was observed many times. The V gene is TRBV5-4, the J gene TRBJ2-4, with D possibly TRBD1 on 6 matching bases. The germline V and J ends were trimmed by 3 bases and 0 bases, with 19 bases remaining between them. The CDR3 is 18 amino acids. Germline V CDR1 and CDR2: SGHNT, YYREEE (reference sequence). In DNA form, the CDR3 reads TGTGCCAGCAGCTCGCGGTTTGACAGGAATCTAGCCAAAAACATTCAGTACTTC. Amino acid sequence: CASSSRFDRNLAKNIQYF.